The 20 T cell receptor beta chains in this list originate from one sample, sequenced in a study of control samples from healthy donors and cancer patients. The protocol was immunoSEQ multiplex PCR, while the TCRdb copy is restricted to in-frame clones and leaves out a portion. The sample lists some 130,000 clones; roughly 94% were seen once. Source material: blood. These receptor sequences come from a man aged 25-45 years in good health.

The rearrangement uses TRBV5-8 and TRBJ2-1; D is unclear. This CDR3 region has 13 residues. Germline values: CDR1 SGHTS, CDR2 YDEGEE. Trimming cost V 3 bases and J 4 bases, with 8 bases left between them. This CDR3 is CASSYLIYNEQFF. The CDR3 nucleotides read TGTGCCAGCAGCTATCTTATTTACAATGAGCAGTTCTTC.

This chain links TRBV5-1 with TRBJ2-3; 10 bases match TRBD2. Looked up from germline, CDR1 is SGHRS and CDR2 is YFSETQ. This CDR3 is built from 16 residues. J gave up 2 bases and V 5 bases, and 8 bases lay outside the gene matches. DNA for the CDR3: TGCGCCAGCAGTTCCGGGACTAGCGCGTTCACAGATACGCAGTATTTT. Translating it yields CASSSGTSAFTDTQYF.

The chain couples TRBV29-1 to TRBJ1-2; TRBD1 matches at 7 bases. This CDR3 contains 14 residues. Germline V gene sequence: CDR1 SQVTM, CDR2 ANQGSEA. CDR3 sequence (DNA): TGCAGTGTGATCACAGGGGAAATTAACTATGGCTACACCTTC. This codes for CSVITGEINYGYTF.

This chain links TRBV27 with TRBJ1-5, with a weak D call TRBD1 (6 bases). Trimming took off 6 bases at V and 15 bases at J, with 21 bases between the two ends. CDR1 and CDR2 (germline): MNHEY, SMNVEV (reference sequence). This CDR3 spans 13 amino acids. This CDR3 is CASSGGDTHFWHF. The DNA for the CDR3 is TGTGCCAGCAGCGGTGGGGACACCCACTTCTGGCATTTT.

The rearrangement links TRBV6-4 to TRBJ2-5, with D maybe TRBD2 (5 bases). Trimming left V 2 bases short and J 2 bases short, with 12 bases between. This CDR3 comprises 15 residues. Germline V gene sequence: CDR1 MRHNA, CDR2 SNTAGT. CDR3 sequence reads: CASSDTPGSQETQYF. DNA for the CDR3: TGTGCCAGCAGTGACACGCCGGGATCTCAAGAGACCCAGTACTTC.

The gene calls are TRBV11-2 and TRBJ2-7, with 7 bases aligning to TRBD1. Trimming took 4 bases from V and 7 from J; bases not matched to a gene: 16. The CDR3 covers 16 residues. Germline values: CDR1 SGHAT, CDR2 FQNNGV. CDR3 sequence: CASSSGARQGLGEQYF. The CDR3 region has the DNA TGTGCCAGCAGCTCGGGTGCCCGACAGGGTTTGGGGGAGCAGTACTTC.

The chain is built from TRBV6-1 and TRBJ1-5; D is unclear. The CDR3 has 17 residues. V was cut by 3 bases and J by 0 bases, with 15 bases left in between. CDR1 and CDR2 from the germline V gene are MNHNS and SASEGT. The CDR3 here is CASSEVDGVYSNQPQHF. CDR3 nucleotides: TGTGCCAGCAGTGAGGTCGACGGGGTTTATAGCAATCAGCCCCAGCATTTT.

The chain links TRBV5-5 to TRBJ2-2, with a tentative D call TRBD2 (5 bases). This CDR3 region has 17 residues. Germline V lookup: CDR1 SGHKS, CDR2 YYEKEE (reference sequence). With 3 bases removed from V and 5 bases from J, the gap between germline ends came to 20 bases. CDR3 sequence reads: CASSWVASRGFTGELFF. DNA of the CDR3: TGTGCCAGCAGCTGGGTCGCGAGCCGGGGTTTTACCGGGGAGCTGTTTTTT. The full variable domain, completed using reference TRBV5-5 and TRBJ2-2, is DAGVTQSPTHLIKTRGQQVTLRCSPISGHKSVSWYQQVLGQGPQFIFQYYEKEERGRGNFPDRFSARQFPNYSSELNVNALLLGDSALYLCASSWVASRGFTGELFFGEGSRLTVL.

The CDR3 here is CASSQAGVGGVNTEAFF. The CDR3 DNA follows: TGCGCCAGCAGCCAAGCGGGGGTAGGGGGCGTGAACACTGAAGCTTTCTTT. The chain combines TRBV4-3 with TRBJ1-1, with 7 bases aligning to TRBD1. CDR1 is LGHNA and CDR2 is YSLEER in the germline V gene. CDR3 length equals 17 residues. With V trimmed by 1 base and J by 0 bases, 8 bases remained unmatched.

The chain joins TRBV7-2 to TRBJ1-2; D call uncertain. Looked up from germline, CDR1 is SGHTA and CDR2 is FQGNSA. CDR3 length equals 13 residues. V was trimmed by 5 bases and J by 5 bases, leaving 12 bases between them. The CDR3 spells CASSPPRVYGYTF. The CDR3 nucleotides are TGTGCCAGCAGCCCCCCGAGGGTATATGGCTACACCTTC.

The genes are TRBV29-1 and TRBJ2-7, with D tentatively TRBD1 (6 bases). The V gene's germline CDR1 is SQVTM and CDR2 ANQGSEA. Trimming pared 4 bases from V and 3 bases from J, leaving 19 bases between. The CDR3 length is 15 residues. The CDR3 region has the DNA TGCAGCGTTGCTCTGGACAGACGGGACGTCTACGAGCAGTACTTC. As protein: CSVALDRRDVYEQYF.

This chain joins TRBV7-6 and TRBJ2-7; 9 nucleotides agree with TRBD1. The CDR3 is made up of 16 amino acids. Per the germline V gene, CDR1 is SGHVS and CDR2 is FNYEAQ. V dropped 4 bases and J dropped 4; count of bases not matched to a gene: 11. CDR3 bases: TGTGCCAGCAGCTCCCTCCCCGGACAGGGGATTTACGAGCAGTACTTC. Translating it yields CASSSLPGQGIYEQYF.

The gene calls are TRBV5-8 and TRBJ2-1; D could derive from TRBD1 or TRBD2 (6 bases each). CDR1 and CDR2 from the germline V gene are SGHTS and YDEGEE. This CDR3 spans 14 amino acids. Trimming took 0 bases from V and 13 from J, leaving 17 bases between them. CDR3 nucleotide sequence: TGTGCCAGCAGCTTGGGGGGGGCCGCACAGTTTCAGTTCTTC. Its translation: CASSLGGAAQFQFF.

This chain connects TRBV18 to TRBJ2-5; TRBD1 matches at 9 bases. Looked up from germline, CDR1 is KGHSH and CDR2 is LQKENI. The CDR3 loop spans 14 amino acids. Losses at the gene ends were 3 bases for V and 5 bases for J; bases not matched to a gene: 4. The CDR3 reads CASSPTGGYETQYF. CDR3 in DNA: TGTGCCAGCTCACCGACAGGGGGATACGAGACCCAGTACTTC.

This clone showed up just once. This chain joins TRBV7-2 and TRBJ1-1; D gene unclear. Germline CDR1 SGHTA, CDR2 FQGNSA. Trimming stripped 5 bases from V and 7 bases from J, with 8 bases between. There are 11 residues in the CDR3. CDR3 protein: CASSREGEAFF. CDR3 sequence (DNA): TGTGCCAGCAGCCGGGAGGGTGAAGCTTTCTTT. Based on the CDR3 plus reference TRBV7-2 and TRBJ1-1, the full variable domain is GAGVSQSPSNKVTEKGKDVELRCDPISGHTALYWYRQSLGQGLEFLIYFQGNSAPDKSGLPSDRFSAERTGGSVSTLTIQRTQQEDSAVYLCASSREGEAFFGQGTRLTVV.

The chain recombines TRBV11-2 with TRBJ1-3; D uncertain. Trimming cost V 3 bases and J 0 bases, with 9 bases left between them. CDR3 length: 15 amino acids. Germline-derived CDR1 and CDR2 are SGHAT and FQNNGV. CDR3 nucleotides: TGTGCCAGCAGCTTGGACGGCTTCTCTGGAAACACCATATATTTT. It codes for CASSLDGFSGNTIYF. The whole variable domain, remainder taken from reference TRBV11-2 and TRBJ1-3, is EAGVAQSPRYKIIEKRQSVAFWCNPISGHATLYWYQQILGQGPKLLIQFQNNGVVDDSQLPKDRFSAERLKGVDSTLKIQPAKLEDSAVYLCASSLDGFSGNTIYFGEGSWLTVV.

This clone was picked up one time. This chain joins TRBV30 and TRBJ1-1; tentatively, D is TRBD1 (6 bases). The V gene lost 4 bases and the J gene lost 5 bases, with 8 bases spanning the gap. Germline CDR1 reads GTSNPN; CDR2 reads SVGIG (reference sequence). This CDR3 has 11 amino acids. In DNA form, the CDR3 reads TGTGCCTGGAAGGGGGGAACTGAAGCTTTCTTT. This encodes CAWKGGTEAFF.

CDR3 coding DNA: TGTGCCAGCAGCTTGGCCAATGAGCAGTTCTTC. This codes for CASSLANEQFF. The gene calls are TRBV5-6 and TRBJ2-1; D not resolved. V dropped 0 bases and J dropped 6 bases, with 1 base sitting between them. CDR3 length: 11 amino acids. The germline V gene encodes CDR1 SGHDT and CDR2 YYEEEE. Using reference TRBV5-6 and TRBJ2-1 for the parts outside the CDR3, the full variable domain is DAGVTQSPTHLIKTRGQQVTLRCSPKSGHDTVSWYQQALGQGPQFIFQYYEEEERQRGNFPDRFSGHQFPNYSSELNVNALLLGDSALYLCASSLANEQFFGPGTRLTVL.

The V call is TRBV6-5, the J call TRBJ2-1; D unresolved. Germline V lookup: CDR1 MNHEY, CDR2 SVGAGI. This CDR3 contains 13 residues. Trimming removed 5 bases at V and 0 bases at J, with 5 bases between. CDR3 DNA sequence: TGTGCCAGCAGTCAAAGCTCCTACAATGAGCAGTTCTTC. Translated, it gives CASSQSSYNEQFF.

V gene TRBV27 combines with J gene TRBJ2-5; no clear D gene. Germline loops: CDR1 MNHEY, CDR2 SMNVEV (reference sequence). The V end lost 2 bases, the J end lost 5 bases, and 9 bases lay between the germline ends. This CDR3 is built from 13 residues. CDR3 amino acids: CASSLLGRETQYF. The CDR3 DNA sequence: TGTGCCAGCAGTTTACTAGGCCGTGAGACCCAGTACTTC.